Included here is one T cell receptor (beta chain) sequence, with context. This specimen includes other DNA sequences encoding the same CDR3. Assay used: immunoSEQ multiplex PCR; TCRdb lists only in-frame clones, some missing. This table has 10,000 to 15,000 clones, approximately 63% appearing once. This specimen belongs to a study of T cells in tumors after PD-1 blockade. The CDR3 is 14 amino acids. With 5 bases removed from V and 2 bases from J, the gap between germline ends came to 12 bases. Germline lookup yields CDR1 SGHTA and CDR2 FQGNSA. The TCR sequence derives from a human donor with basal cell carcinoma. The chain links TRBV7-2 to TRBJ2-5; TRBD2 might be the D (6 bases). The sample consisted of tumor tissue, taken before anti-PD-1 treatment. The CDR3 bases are TGTGCCAGCAGCCCCCCGGGGGTACAAGAGACCCAGTACTTC. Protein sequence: CASSPPGVQETQYF.